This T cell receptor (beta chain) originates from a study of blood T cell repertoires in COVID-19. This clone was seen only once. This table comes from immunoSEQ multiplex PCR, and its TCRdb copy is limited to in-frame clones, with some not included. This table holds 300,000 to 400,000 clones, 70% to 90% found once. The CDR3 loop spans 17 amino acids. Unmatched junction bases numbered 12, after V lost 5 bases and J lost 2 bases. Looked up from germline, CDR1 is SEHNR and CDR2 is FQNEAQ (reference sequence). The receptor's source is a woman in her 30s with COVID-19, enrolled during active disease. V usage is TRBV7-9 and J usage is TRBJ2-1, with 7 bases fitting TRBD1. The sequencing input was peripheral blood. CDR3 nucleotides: TGTGCCAGCAGCGCCCGGAGCCGGGACAGTCCCTACAATGAGCAGTTCTTC. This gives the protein CASSARSRDSPYNEQFF.